This entry lists 32 T cell receptor beta chains sequenced from one sample in a study of shared clonotypes between healthy human individuals. Only in-frame clones appear in the TCRdb table, and some are missing; sequencing was by immunoSEQ multiplex PCR. Of over a million clones listed, around 75% are singletons. Material for sequencing was memory CD4+ T cells sorted from blood. Noted subset: CD45RA-negative fraction. The receptors stem from a man younger than 35 in good health.

The chain recombines TRBV6-7 with TRBJ1-3, with 8 bases lining up with TRBD1. TRBV6-7 is given ORF status, its function remaining uncertain. The CDR3 has 15 amino acids. The J segment lost 7 bases and the V segment lost 4 bases, leaving 9 bases of the junction unmatched. The CDR3 loop is CASSSPGQGPNTIYF. The CDR3 coding sequence is TGTGCCAGCAGTTCCCCAGGACAGGGTCCGAACACCATATATTTT.

The rearrangement links TRBV12-5 to TRBJ1-1; weak D call: TRBD1 (5 bases). Germline-derived CDR1 and CDR2 are LGHNT and FRNRAP. V lost 2 bases to trimming and J lost 3 bases, with 7 bases between them. CDR3 size: 13 residues. For the CDR3, the DNA is TGTGCTAGTGGTTTGTGGGGCTACACTGAAGCTTTCTTT. It encodes CASGLWGYTEAFF.

The V gene is TRBV4-1, the J gene TRBJ1-4; D is perhaps TRBD1 (6 bases). The CDR3 spans 15 residues. Germline CDR1 is MGHRA and CDR2 is YSYEKL. The V and J ends lost 3 bases and 2 bases respectively, with 10 bases between them. CDR3 coding DNA: TGCGCCAGCAGCCATCGAACAGGGACTAATGAAAAACTGTTTTTT. Protein sequence: CASSHRTGTNEKLFF.

This chain connects TRBV7-2 to TRBJ2-5, with D unclear. CDR1 and CDR2 (germline): SGHTA, FQGNSA. The CDR3 totals 15 residues. Trimming left V 1 base short and J 1 base short, with 10 bases between. The CDR3 loop is CASSLVGNAQETQYF. The DNA for the CDR3 is TGTGCCAGCAGCTTAGTAGGCAATGCCCAAGAGACCCAGTACTTC.

This chain connects TRBV30 to TRBJ2-2; D may be TRBD1 (6 bases). Germline lookup yields CDR1 GTSNPN and CDR2 SVGIG (reference sequence). V shed 1 base and J shed 3 bases, with 9 bases lying between them. CDR3 length equals 14 residues. CDR3 coding DNA: TGTGCCTGGAGTGGGGGGCACTACACCGGGGAGCTGTTTTTT. This gives the protein CAWSGGHYTGELFF.

This clone has only a few counts. The chain is built from TRBV7-2 and TRBJ2-5, with 8 bases fitting TRBD1. This CDR3 is built from 17 residues. Germline CDR1 SGHTA, CDR2 FQGNSA. Trimming cost V 3 bases and J 5 bases; bases outside gene matches: 14. Here the CDR3 DNA reads TGTGCCAGCAGCTTCTCGACGACCGGACAGGGATGGGAGACCCAGTACTTC. Amino acid sequence: CASSFSTTGQGWETQYF.

The genes are TRBV30 and TRBJ1-1, with 7 bases lining up with TRBD1. The V gene end was trimmed by 3 bases and the J gene end by 6 bases; junction bases not matched to a gene: 10. Germline V lookup: CDR1 GTSNPN, CDR2 SVGIG (reference sequence). The CDR3 is 14 residues long. CDR3 DNA sequence: TGTGCCTGGAGGCCAGGGGGGTGGAGTTCTGAAGCTTTCTTT. Its protein product is CAWRPGGWSSEAFF.

The CDR3: CASSPLGPSTDTQYF. In DNA, the CDR3 is TGTGCCAGCTCACCACTGGGCCCTAGCACAGATACGCAGTATTTT. The chain has TRBV18 and TRBJ2-3, with no clear D. This CDR3 is built from 15 residues. Germline V gene lookup returns CDR1 KGHSH and CDR2 LQKENI. Trimming cost V 1 base and J 0 bases, with 8 bases left between them.

The chain has TRBV5-1 and TRBJ2-1, with 9 bases that match TRBD2. Germline CDR1 is SGHRS and CDR2 is YFSETQ. The CDR3 is 15 amino acids. J lost 7 bases, V lost 6 bases, and 11 bases had no gene match. The CDR3 DNA follows: TGCGCCAGCATCCACACGGCGGGAGGGTTAAATGAGCAGTTCTTC. Its protein is CASIHTAGGLNEQFF.

The chain links TRBV5-1 to TRBJ1-1; D is unresolved. Germline CDR1 and CDR2: SGHRS and YFSETQ. Trimming cost V 0 bases and J 1 base, with 16 bases left between them. CDR3 length: 17 amino acids. The CDR3 nucleotides are TGCGCCAGCAGCTTGGCAGGATCGGGCCCTCCGAACACTGAAGCTTTCTTT. This translates into CASSLAGSGPPNTEAFF.

CDR3: CSGIEAQETQYF. For the CDR3, the DNA is TGCAGCGGCATAGAGGCGCAAGAGACCCAGTACTTC. This chain uses TRBV29-1 with TRBJ2-5, with no clear D. Germline CDR1 is SQVTM and CDR2 is ANQGSEA. The V gene lost 7 bases and the J gene lost 2 bases, with 11 bases spanning the gap. The length of the CDR3 is 12 residues. The entire variable domain, with the rest obtained from reference TRBV29-1 and TRBJ2-5, is as follows: SAVISQKPSRDICQRGTSLTIQCQVDSQVTMMFWYRQQPGQSLTLIATANQGSEATYESGFVIDKFPISRPNLTFSTLTVSNMSPEDSSIYLCSGIEAQETQYFGPGTRLLVL.

This clone was seen only a few times. The chain has TRBV5-6 and TRBJ1-4; 9 bases agree with TRBD1. The germline V gene encodes CDR1 SGHDT and CDR2 YYEEEE. Trimming removed 4 bases from V and 7 bases from J; junction bases left unmatched: 5. The CDR3 is 14 residues long. For the CDR3, the DNA is TGTGCCAGCAGCGGGACAGGGAAGGGTGAAAAACTGTTTTTT. It specifies CASSGTGKGEKLFF.

The CDR3 DNA is TGTGCCAGCAGCTCGAACCCCCGTCCTAGCGGCACCGGGGAGCTGTTTTTT. It translates to CASSSNPRPSGTGELFF. The chain combines TRBV7-3 with TRBJ2-2; 7 nucleotides line up with TRBD2. The CDR3 is made up of 17 amino acids. V was clipped by 4 bases and J by 4 bases; unmatched bases: 12. The germline CDR1 and CDR2 sequences are SGHTA and FQGTGA.

V gene TRBV6-1 combines with J gene TRBJ1-2; a possible D gene is TRBD1 (5 bases). The germline V gene encodes CDR1 MNHNS and CDR2 SASEGT. Trimming left V 0 bases short and J 4 bases short, with 12 bases between. The CDR3 length is 15 residues. In nucleotides, the CDR3 is TGTGCCAGCAGTGAAGCGAATACAGGAAGCTATGGCTACACCTTC. As protein: CASSEANTGSYGYTF.

Details on this clone: The same CDR3 arises from other DNA sequences in this sample as well. V and J are TRBV4-1 and TRBJ2-5, with a tentative D call TRBD2 (6 bases). This CDR3 is 14 amino acids long. V lost 3 bases and J lost 9, with 17 bases in between. The germline gives CDR1 MGHRA, CDR2 YSYEKL. The chain's CDR3 is CASSQEGLASPQYF. CDR3 bases: TGCGCCAGCAGCCAGGAGGGACTGGCTTCGCCCCAGTACTTC.

The DNA of the CDR3 is TGTGCCAGCAGAGGGGGGGGCGCGAACTATGGCTACACCTTC. Translating it yields CASRGGGANYGYTF. V and J are TRBV28 and TRBJ1-2; maybe TRBD1 (6 bases). This CDR3 contains 14 residues. The V gene lost 6 bases and the J gene lost 2 bases, with 13 bases spanning the gap. Germline-derived CDR1 and CDR2 are MDHEN and SYDVKM.

The V and J genes are TRBV9 and TRBJ1-4, with D perhaps matching TRBD1 (6 bases). The V end lost 4 bases, the J end lost 6 bases, and 16 bases lay between the germline ends. Germline assignment: CDR1 SGDLS and CDR2 YYNGEE. The CDR3 is 15 amino acids. The CDR3 DNA sequence: TGTGCCAGCAGCCCAGGGGAGGGACCATATGAAAAACTGTTTTTT. It specifies CASSPGEGPYEKLFF.

The chain is built from TRBV19 and TRBJ1-2; TRBD1 might be the D (5 bases). CDR3 length: 16 residues. In germline, CDR1 is LNHDA, CDR2 SQIVND (reference sequence). The V gene lost 3 bases and the J gene lost 7 bases, with 21 bases spanning the gap. The chain's CDR3 is CASSIGGSPGVGGYTF. Here the CDR3 DNA reads TGTGCCAGTAGTATCGGGGGTAGCCCGGGAGTCGGTGGCTACACCTTC. The entire variable domain, with the rest obtained from reference TRBV19 and TRBJ1-2, is as follows: DGGITQSPKYLFRKEGQNVTLSCEQNLNHDAMYWYRQDPGQGLRLIYYSQIVNDFQKGDIAEGYSVSREKKESFPLTVTSAQKNPTAFYLCASSIGGSPGVGGYTFGSGTRLTVV.

This clone showed up just a few times. The chain uses TRBV6-1 and TRBJ1-3; no firm D call. CDR3 length equals 13 residues. Germline CDR1 MNHNS, CDR2 SASEGT. Trimming cost V 5 bases and J 1 base, with 6 bases left between them. CDR3 loop: CASSWDSGNTIYF. As DNA, the CDR3 is TGTGCCAGCAGTTGGGATTCTGGAAACACCATATATTTT.

On this clone: This may arise from a read error, as a much more abundant clone is one base away. At the DNA level, this CDR3 is encoded by other sequences in the same sample as well. The J gene is TRBJ1-2, the V gene TRBV28, with no clear D. Trimming took off 6 bases at V and 0 bases at J, with 5 bases between the two ends. Per the germline V gene, CDR1 is MDHEN and CDR2 is SYDVKM. The CDR3 extends over 12 amino acids. For the CDR3, the DNA is TGTGCCAGCAGAAGGGCTAACTATGGCTACACCTTC. Amino acid sequence: CASRRANYGYTF.

This clone appeared once. The chain couples TRBV6-5 to TRBJ2-7; D not certain. V was cut by 9 bases and J by 2 bases, with 8 bases left in between. The CDR3 is 11 amino acids. Germline V lookup: CDR1 MNHEY, CDR2 SVGAGI. For the CDR3, the DNA is TGTGCCAGACAGCTTGCCTACGAGCAGTACTTC. It encodes CARQLAYEQYF.

This clone was observed a handful of times. This chain joins TRBV4-1 and TRBJ2-2; D ambiguous. V was cut by 6 bases and J by 5 bases, with 10 bases left in between. This CDR3 is 13 amino acids long. Germline CDR1 MGHRA, CDR2 YSYEKL. The CDR3 protein is CASRGGLTGELFF. DNA of the CDR3: TGCGCCAGCAGAGGCGGTCTGACCGGGGAGCTGTTTTTT.

This clone turned up a few times. The chain links TRBV2 to TRBJ1-1; 9 positions match TRBD1. Germline V gene data show CDR1 as SNHLY and CDR2 as FYNNEI. The ends lost 7 bases at V and 1 base at J; junction bases unmatched: 1. The CDR3 has 13 residues. The CDR3 DNA sequence: TGTGCCAGCAAGGGACAGGGGAACACTGAAGCTTTCTTT. Amino acids: CASKGQGNTEAFF.

V usage is TRBV4-2 and J usage is TRBJ2-1; D remains ambiguous. CDR3 size: 13 residues. V lost 0 bases and J lost 10, with 10 bases in between. Germline CDR1 is LGHNA and CDR2 is YNFKEQ. CDR3 coding DNA: TGTGCCAGCAGCCAAGACACCCACAGAGAGCAGTTCTTC. It specifies CASSQDTHREQFF.

The rearrangement joins TRBV6-6 to TRBJ1-6, with D possibly being TRBD1 (6 bases). V lost 5 bases and J lost 5, with 16 bases in between. Germline CDR1 is MNHNY and CDR2 is SVGAGI (reference sequence). CDR3 length equals 16 residues. The CDR3 sequence: CASSTDSLLNNSPLHF. The CDR3 DNA reads TGTGCCAGCAGTACGGACAGCCTGTTAAATAATTCACCCCTCCACTTT.

J is TRBJ2-5 and V is TRBV19; 12 nucleotides agree with TRBD2. There are 18 residues in the CDR3. J gave up 5 bases and V 6 bases, and 16 bases lay outside the gene matches. CDR1 LNHDA and CDR2 SQIVND come from the germline V gene (reference sequence). The DNA for the CDR3 is TGTGCCAGTAGCCGAATGGGGCTAGCGGGGGGGCCGCTGGAGACCCAGTACTTC. This gives the protein CASSRMGLAGGPLETQYF. Using reference TRBV19 and TRBJ2-5 for the parts outside the CDR3, the full variable domain is DGGITQSPKYLFRKEGQNVTLSCEQNLNHDAMYWYRQDPGQGLRLIYYSQIVNDFQKGDIAEGYSVSREKKESFPLTVTSAQKNPTAFYLCASSRMGLAGGPLETQYFGPGTRLLVL.

This rearrangement joins TRBV6-1 to TRBJ2-7; D is undetermined. The CDR3 is 14 amino acids. The V end lost 5 bases, the J end lost 2 bases, and 13 bases lay between the germline ends. Germline lookup yields CDR1 MNHNS and CDR2 SASEGT. The CDR3 nucleotides read TGTGCCAGCAGTTTTCATGAACTCACCTACGAGCAGTACTTC. Encoded protein: CASSFHELTYEQYF.

The chain carries TRBV18 and TRBJ2-2; 12 bases line up with TRBD2. Trimming at V came to 3 bases and at J to 5 bases, leaving 4 bases not matched to a gene. The CDR3 sequence is 16 residues long. Germline loops: CDR1 KGHSH, CDR2 LQKENI. The DNA of the CDR3 is TGTGCCAGCTCACCGACTAGCGGGGGCCCAACCGGGGAGCTGTTTTTT. Amino acids: CASSPTSGGPTGELFF.

This rearrangement joins TRBV11-2 to TRBJ1-6; no reliable D call. The CDR3 is made up of 14 amino acids. Germline CDR1 is SGHAT and CDR2 is FQNNGV. V lost 3 bases and J 5 bases, leaving 8 bases between the germline ends. The CDR3 loop is CASSFYRDNSPLHF. In nucleotides, the CDR3 is TGTGCCAGCAGCTTCTATAGGGATAATTCACCCCTCCACTTT. Looking up the rest from reference TRBV11-2 and TRBJ1-6 gives the full variable domain: EAGVAQSPRYKIIEKRQSVAFWCNPISGHATLYWYQQILGQGPKLLIQFQNNGVVDDSQLPKDRFSAERLKGVDSTLKIQPAKLEDSAVYLCASSFYRDNSPLHFGNGTRLTVT.

The chain uses TRBV19 and TRBJ2-1; D may be TRBD1 or TRBD2 (5 bases each). Between the trimmed V and J ends, which lost 5 bases and 5 bases, there was a span of 13 bases. CDR3 length equals 14 residues. CDR1 and CDR2 from the germline V gene are LNHDA and SQIVND (reference sequence). The CDR3 here is CASSGGFEDNEQFF. The CDR3 DNA is TGTGCCAGTAGTGGGGGTTTCGAGGACAATGAGCAGTTCTTC.

This clone was recorded a few times. The rearrangement links TRBV19 to TRBJ1-4, with D tentatively TRBD1 (5 bases). CDR1 is LNHDA, CDR2 SQIVND, per germline (reference sequence). Trimming removed 5 bases from V and 3 bases from J, with 13 bases in between. CDR3 length: 15 amino acids. As DNA, the CDR3 is TGTGCCAGTAGTTCCAGAGGGGAGGCTAATGAAAAACTGTTTTTT. Its protein is CASSSRGEANEKLFF.

This chain connects TRBV30 to TRBJ2-3; unclear D gene. The CDR3 is made up of 13 amino acids. Trimming took off 1 base at V and 2 bases at J, with 7 bases between the two ends. CDR1 and CDR2 from the germline V gene are GTSNPN and SVGIG (reference sequence). The CDR3 loop reads CAWSGVPTDTQYF. CDR3 DNA: TGTGCCTGGAGTGGAGTACCCACAGATACGCAGTATTTT.